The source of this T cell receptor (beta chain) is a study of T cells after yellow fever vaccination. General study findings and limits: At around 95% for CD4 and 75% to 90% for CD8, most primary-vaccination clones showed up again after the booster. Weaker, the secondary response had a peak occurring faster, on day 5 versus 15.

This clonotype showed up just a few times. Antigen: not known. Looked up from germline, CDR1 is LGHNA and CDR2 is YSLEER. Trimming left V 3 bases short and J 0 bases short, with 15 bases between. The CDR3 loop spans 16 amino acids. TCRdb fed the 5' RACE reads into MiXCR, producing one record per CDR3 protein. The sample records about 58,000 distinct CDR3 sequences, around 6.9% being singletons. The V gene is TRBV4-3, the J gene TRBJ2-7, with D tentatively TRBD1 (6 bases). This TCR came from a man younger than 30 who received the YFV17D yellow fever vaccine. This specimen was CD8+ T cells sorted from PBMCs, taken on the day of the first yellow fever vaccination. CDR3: CASSQWARDISYEQYF. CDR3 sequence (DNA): TGCGCCAGCAGCCAGTGGGCCCGGGACATCTCCTACGAGCAGTACTTC.